Each of the 16 T cell receptor beta chains below was sequenced from the same sample in a study of blood T cell repertoires in COVID-19. Data came from immunoSEQ multiplex PCR; TCRdb stores just in-frame clones and leaves some out. Of 180,000 or so clones in the sample, about 86% were seen once. Material: peripheral blood. Receptor source: a man aged 60 to 75 with acute or convalescent COVID-19.

The rearrangement joins TRBV6-5 to TRBJ1-2, with a tentative D call TRBD1 (5 bases). This CDR3 is 12 amino acids long. Per germline, CDR1 MNHEY and CDR2 SVGAGI. Trimming removed 6 bases from V and 6 bases from J, with 11 bases in between. CDR3 nucleotides: TGTGCCAGCAGCCCCTGGGGGGATGGCTACACCTTC. Encoded protein: CASSPWGDGYTF.

The J gene is TRBJ2-3, the V gene TRBV19, with 8 bases that match TRBD1. The V segment lost 4 bases and the J segment 2 bases; nucleotides outside the gene matches: 5. CDR3 size: 15 residues. Germline loops: CDR1 LNHDA, CDR2 SQIVND (reference sequence). The CDR3 nucleotides read TGTGCCAGTAGTACCGGGACAGGCATCACAGATACGCAGTATTTT. Translating it yields CASSTGTGITDTQYF.

This clone came up a few times. The chain uses TRBV5-1 and TRBJ1-2; D is unresolved. CDR1 and CDR2 (germline): SGHRS, YFSETQ. Trimming cost V 5 bases and J 5 bases, with 10 bases left between them. The CDR3 is made up of 12 amino acids. The CDR3 region has the DNA TGCGCCAGCAGACCCGAAGAGTATGGCTACACCTTC. This encodes CASRPEEYGYTF.

The V call is TRBV28, the J call TRBJ1-2, with 9 positions matching TRBD1. J gave up 5 bases and V 5 bases, and 6 bases lay outside the gene matches. This CDR3 is built from 14 residues. Germline V gene data show CDR1 as MDHEN and CDR2 as SYDVKM. The CDR3 DNA reads as TGTGCCAGCAGTGCACGCGGGACAGGGTATGGCTACACCTTC. It codes for CASSARGTGYGYTF.

The chain is built from TRBV13 and TRBJ1-2; 7 bases map to TRBD1. The trim removed 4 bases at V and 5 bases at J, leaving 10 bases unmatched. The CDR3 covers 15 residues. Germline V lookup: CDR1 PRHDT, CDR2 FYEKMQ (reference sequence). DNA for the CDR3: TGTGCCAGCAGCTCTAACTCCGGGACAGCTTATGGCTACACCTTC. This sequence encodes CASSSNSGTAYGYTF.

The chain combines TRBV19 with TRBJ2-1; TRBD2 aligns across 13 bases. Trimming cost V 3 bases and J 6 bases; bases outside gene matches: 11. This CDR3 is built from 18 residues. Germline V CDR1 and CDR2: LNHDA, SQIVND (reference sequence). This CDR3 is CASSMELAGGRASNEQFF. CDR3 DNA: TGTGCCAGTAGTATGGAACTAGCGGGAGGGCGGGCAAGCAATGAGCAGTTCTTC.

The gene calls are TRBV28 and TRBJ1-2, with TRBD1 as a possible D gene (6 bases). There are 14 residues in the CDR3. Per germline, CDR1 MDHEN and CDR2 SYDVKM. V dropped 6 bases and J dropped 4 bases, with 15 bases sitting between them. CDR3 protein: CASRTTQGFYGYTF. The DNA of the CDR3 is TGTGCCAGCAGGACTACGCAGGGGTTCTATGGCTACACCTTC.

V gene TRBV28 combines with J gene TRBJ2-7; D possibly corresponds to TRBD1 (5 bases). The V and J ends lost 6 bases and 3 bases respectively, with 15 bases between them. This CDR3 is built from 14 residues. Germline CDR1 and CDR2: MDHEN and SYDVKM. The CDR3 spells CASSSRRDNYEQYF. CDR3 bases: TGTGCCAGCAGCTCACGCAGGGATAACTACGAGCAGTACTTC.

The V call is TRBV2, the J call TRBJ1-5, with TRBD1 matching over 9 bases. Trimming cost V 6 bases and J 7 bases; bases outside gene matches: 16. Germline CDR1 and CDR2: SNHLY and FYNNEI. The CDR3 contains 17 residues. The CDR3: CASRGGPGQGGGQPQHF. CDR3 sequence (DNA): TGTGCCAGCAGGGGGGGGCCGGGACAGGGAGGCGGACAGCCCCAGCATTTT.

CDR3 bases: TGTGCCACCAAGGCGGGGAGGGGGGGCAATCAGCCCCAGCATTTT. Amino acids: CATKAGRGGNQPQHF. The rearrangement uses TRBV15 and TRBJ1-5; tentative D call: TRBD1 (6 bases). The CDR3 loop spans 15 amino acids. V was pared by 7 bases and J by 2 bases, with 15 bases between. Germline loops: CDR1 LNHNV, CDR2 YYDKDF (reference sequence).

V and J are TRBV5-1 and TRBJ2-1; 10 nucleotides agree with TRBD2. The junction had 8 bases not matched to a gene; V was cut back by 4 bases and J by 4 bases. The CDR3 has 16 residues. Germline V gene data show CDR1 as SGHRS and CDR2 as YFSETQ. The CDR3 spells CASSHQGAGGYNEQFF. The CDR3 region has the DNA TGCGCCAGCAGCCATCAGGGAGCGGGAGGGTACAATGAGCAGTTCTTC. Combining the CDR3 with reference TRBV5-1 and TRBJ2-1 gives the whole variable domain KAGVTQTPRYLIKTRGQQVTLSCSPISGHRSVSWYQQTPGQGLQFLFEYFSETQRNKGNFPGRFSGRQFSNSRSEMNVSTLELGDSALYLCASSHQGAGGYNEQFFGPGTRLTVL.

This chain connects TRBV30 to TRBJ1-3, with a possible D match to TRBD1 (5 bases). The CDR3 has 13 residues. Germline V gives CDR1 GTSNPN, CDR2 SVGIG (reference sequence). Between the trimmed V and J ends, which lost 0 bases and 4 bases, there was a span of 7 bases. The CDR3 loop is CAWSVDSGNTIYF. The DNA for the CDR3 is TGTGCCTGGAGTGTAGACAGCGGAAACACCATATATTTT. The full variable domain, rest sourced from reference TRBV30 and TRBJ1-3, is SQTIHQWPATLVQPVGSPLSLECTVEGTSNPNLYWYRQAAGRGLQLLFYSVGIGQISSEVPQNLSASRPQDRQFILSSKKLLLSDSGFYLCAWSVDSGNTIYFGEGSWLTVV.

The chain has TRBV14 and TRBJ2-2; D unclear. CDR1 and CDR2 (germline): SGHDN, FVKESK. Trimming removed 2 bases at V and 0 bases at J, with 7 bases between. CDR3 length: 15 amino acids. Written as DNA, the CDR3 is TGTGCCAGCAGCCAAATAAATTCGAACACCGGGGAGCTGTTTTTT. It encodes CASSQINSNTGELFF.

The chain carries TRBV14 and TRBJ2-5; 9 bases are shared with TRBD2. V lost 1 base, J lost 5 bases, and 17 bases stayed unmatched. The CDR3 runs 19 residues. Per the germline V gene, CDR1 is SGHDN and CDR2 is FVKESK. CDR3 amino acids: CASSQVGRLAGTRGETQYF. In nucleotides, the CDR3 is TGTGCCAGCAGCCAAGTGGGTCGGCTAGCGGGAACTCGAGGGGAGACCCAGTACTTC.

This rearrangement joins TRBV24-1 to TRBJ2-1; weak D call: TRBD1 (5 bases). V was clipped by 3 bases and J by 0 bases, with 11 bases between them. CDR3 length equals 16 residues. Germline V gives CDR1 KGHDR, CDR2 SFDVKD. The CDR3 loop reads CATSDPQVSSYNEQFF. The CDR3 nucleotides read TGTGCCACCAGTGATCCACAGGTATCCTCCTACAATGAGCAGTTCTTC.

The gene calls are TRBV28 and TRBJ1-1; D gene ambiguous. Trimming removed 2 bases from V and 4 bases from J, with 11 bases in between. The CDR3 runs 14 residues. The V gene's germline CDR1 is MDHEN and CDR2 SYDVKM. CDR3 coding DNA: TGTGCCAGCAGTTTAATGGAGGGTGGCACTGAAGCTTTCTTT. Residues: CASSLMEGGTEAFF. The entire variable domain, with the rest obtained from reference TRBV28 and TRBJ1-1, is as follows: DVKVTQSSRYLVKRTGEKVFLECVQDMDHENMFWYRQDPGLGLRLIYFSYDVKMKEKGDIPEGYSVSREKKERFSLILESASTNQTSMYLCASSLMEGGTEAFFGQGTRLTVV.